The clone carrying this TCR beta chain came up once. Its antigen is undetermined. Germline V gene data show CDR1 as LGHNA and CDR2 as YNFKEQ. CDR3 size: 17 residues. Deletions cut 2 bases from V and 1 base from J, with 14 bases between. The repertoire was sequenced with immunoSEQ multiplex PCR; TCRdb's copy has only in-frame clones and lacks some. The sample includes about 600,000 clones, less than 98% of them seen just once. Naive CD4+ cells were CD45RA-selected; the remaining cells were memory. This record comes from a study of shared clonotypes between healthy human individuals. About the research overall: Two female and a few male donors aged 18 to 49 were enrolled.

Whole-study results and caveats: Sharing across four donors was seen in 4% to 6.5% of naive CD4 clonotypes. Expectations were that clonotype sharing among donors would be affected by sequencing depth.

The V and J genes are TRBV4-2 and TRBJ1-4, with D possibly TRBD1 on 5 matching bases. The sequence was collected from a woman aged 25 to 39 in good health. Input material: naive CD4+ T cells sorted from blood. As to subset: CD45RA+ positively selected. DNA of the CDR3: TGTGCCAGCAGCCAATATCGTCAGGGACTAACTAATGAAAAACTGTTTTTT. Protein: CASSQYRQGLTNEKLFF.